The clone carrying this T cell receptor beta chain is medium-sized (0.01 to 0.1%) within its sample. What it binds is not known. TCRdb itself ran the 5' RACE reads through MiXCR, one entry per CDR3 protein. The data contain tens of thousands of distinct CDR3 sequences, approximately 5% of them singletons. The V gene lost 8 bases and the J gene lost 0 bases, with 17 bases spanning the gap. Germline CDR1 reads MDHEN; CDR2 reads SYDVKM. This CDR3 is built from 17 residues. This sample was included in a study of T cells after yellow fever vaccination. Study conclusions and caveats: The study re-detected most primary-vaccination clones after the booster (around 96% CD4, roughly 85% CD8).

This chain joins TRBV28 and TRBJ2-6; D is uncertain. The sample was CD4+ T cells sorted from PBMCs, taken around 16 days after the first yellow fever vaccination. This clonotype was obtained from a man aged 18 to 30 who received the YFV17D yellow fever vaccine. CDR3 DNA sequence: TGTGCCAGCGATAGTAAGGGTTTCCGCTCTGGGGCCAACGTCCTGACTTTC. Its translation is CASDSKGFRSGANVLTF. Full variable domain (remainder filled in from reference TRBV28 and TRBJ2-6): DVKVTQSSRYLVKRTGEKVFLECVQDMDHENMFWYRQDPGLGLRLIYFSYDVKMKEKGDIPEGYSVSREKKERFSLILESASTNQTSMYLCASDSKGFRSGANVLTFGAGSRLTVL.